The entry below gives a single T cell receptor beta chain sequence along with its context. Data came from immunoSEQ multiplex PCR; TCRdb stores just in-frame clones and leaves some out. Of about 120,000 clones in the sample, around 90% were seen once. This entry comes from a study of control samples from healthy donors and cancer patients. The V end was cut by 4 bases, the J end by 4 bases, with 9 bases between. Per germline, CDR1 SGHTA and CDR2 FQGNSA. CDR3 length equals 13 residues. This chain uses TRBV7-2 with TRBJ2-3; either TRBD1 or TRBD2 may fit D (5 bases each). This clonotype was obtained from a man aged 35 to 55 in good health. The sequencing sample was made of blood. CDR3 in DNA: TGTGCCAGCAGCTCCCGGGGACCAGATACGCAGTATTTT. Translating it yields CASSSRGPDTQYF.